This T cell receptor (beta chain) was recorded in a study of blood T cells in healthy people across ages. With a J-beta primer mix and a sample-barcoded 5' primer, a second PCR ran about 6 to 11 cycles. A single record per CDR3 protein comes from TCRdb applying MiXCR to the 5' RACE reads. The profile covers under 2,000,000 distinct CDR3 sequences, with roughly 52% appearing a single time and around 2.1% taken by the ten largest. Points from the study as a whole: Donor CMV infection status was unknown, possibly confounding age-related changes in expanded clonotypes. One million T cells yielded diversity estimates that were considered underestimates.

Details on this clonotype: The antigen remains undetermined.

Each of the donors had roughly 9.7 milliliters of peripheral blood drawn into EDTA-treated Vacutainer tubes. PBMCs numbering at least 6 million were isolated per sample. Germline CDR1 and CDR2: SQVTM and ANQGSEA. CDR3 length: 13 amino acids. This clonotype originated in a woman between 35 and 50 years old in good health. The rearrangement links TRBV29-1 to TRBJ2-1; 8 bases line up with TRBD2. With the DNA end fitting TRBJ2-7 better, the J assignment may be wrong. Sequencing was carried out using blood. The CDR3: CSVGLAGYNEQYF. The CDR3 nucleotides read TGCAGCGTTGGCCTAGCGGGTTACAATGAGCAGTACTTC.